This T cell receptor beta chain is from a study of T cell responses to AZD1222 COVID-19 vaccine. CDR1 and CDR2 (germline): SEHNR, FQNEAQ (reference sequence). The CDR3 is 15 amino acids. Trimming removed 1 base from V and 4 bases from J, with 14 bases in between. The repertoire was sequenced with immunoSEQ multiplex PCR; TCRdb's copy has only in-frame clones and lacks some. The sample yields roughly 50,000 clones, about nine tenths seen once. The clonotype was recovered from an adult who received the AZD1222 COVID-19 vaccine. The sample here was peripheral blood, taken 28 days after the second AZD1222 dose. The V gene is TRBV7-9, the J gene TRBJ2-7; D possibly uses TRBD1 or TRBD2 (5 bases each). DNA for the CDR3: TGTGCCAGCAGCTTAGGAGGGGCGGGTGTTTACGAGCAGTACTTC. It translates to CASSLGGAGVYEQYF. The complete variable domain, with remaining parts taken from reference TRBV7-9 and TRBJ2-7, reads DTGVSQNPRHKITKRGQNVTFRCDPISEHNRLYWYRQTLGQGPEFLTYFQNEAQLEKSRLLSDRFSAERPKGSFSTLEIQRTEQGDSAMYLCASSLGGAGVYEQYFGPGTRLTVT.